This T cell receptor (beta chain) was documented in a study of blood T cell repertoires in COVID-19. Background on the study: Whether acute or convalescent, the COVID-19 samples came from the United States, Italy and Spain.

Produced via immunoSEQ multiplex PCR; TCRdb's table is partial and in-frame only. There are 200,000 to 250,000 clones in the sample; approximately 83% occur only once, and about 4.6% lies in the top ten. Cohort allocation depended upon clinical history that participants reported. In the 2 weeks before study entry, exposed participants met a COVID-19 case, which was PCR-confirmed or clinician-diagnosed. The V segment lost 1 base and the J segment 6 bases; nucleotides outside the gene matches: 9. There are 15 residues in the CDR3. Germline V gene lookup returns CDR1 SGDLS and CDR2 YYNGEE. Material: PBMCs or T cells enriched from blood (not recorded which). The sequence was obtained from a woman between 45 and 65 years old who had been exposed to COVID-19. The rearrangement uses TRBV9 and TRBJ1-2, with 7 bases aligning to TRBD1. The DNA for the CDR3 is TGTGCCAGCAGCGTACAAGAAGGGGGCTGGAATGGCTACACCTTC. Translation: CASSVQEGGWNGYTF.